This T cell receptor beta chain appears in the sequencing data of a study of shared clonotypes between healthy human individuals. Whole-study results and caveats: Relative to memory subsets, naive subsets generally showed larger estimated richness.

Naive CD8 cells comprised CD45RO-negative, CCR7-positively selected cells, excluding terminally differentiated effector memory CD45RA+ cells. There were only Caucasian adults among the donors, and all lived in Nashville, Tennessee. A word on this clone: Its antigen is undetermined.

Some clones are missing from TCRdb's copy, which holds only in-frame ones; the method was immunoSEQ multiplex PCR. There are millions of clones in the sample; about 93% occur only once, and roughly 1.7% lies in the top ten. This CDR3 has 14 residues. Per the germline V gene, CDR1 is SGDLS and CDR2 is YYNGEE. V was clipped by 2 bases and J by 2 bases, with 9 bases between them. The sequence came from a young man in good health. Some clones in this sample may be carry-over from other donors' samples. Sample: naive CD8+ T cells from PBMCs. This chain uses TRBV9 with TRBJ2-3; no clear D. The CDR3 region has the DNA TGTGCCAGCAGCGTGGGGTTTCCCACAGATACGCAGTATTTT. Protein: CASSVGFPTDTQYF.